This is a list of T cell receptor beta chains from one sample in a study of blood T cell repertoires in COVID-19. Generated by immunoSEQ multiplex PCR, the TCRdb table keeps only in-frame clones and is missing some. The sample has some 110,000 clones; about 89% are singletons. Material: peripheral blood. These receptors were collected from a man aged 40-50 years with acute or convalescent COVID-19. Both conserved end residues are part of each CDR3. The D gene is left open where the match is weak. Only some rows state a clone size, as once, few, many or a class for expanded clones.

V gene	clone size	J gene	D gene	CDR3 DNA	CDR3 protein
TRBV11-1	-	TRBJ2-7	TRBD1	TGTGCCAGCAGCCCAATGGCACGCAGGGGGAGCGAGCAGTACTTC	CASSPMARRGSEQYF
TRBV21-1	-	TRBJ2-6	-	-	CASSKAVASGANVLTF
TRBV19	-	TRBJ2-1	-	TGTGCCAGTCGAGGAGGGGCGCTGGAGAATGAGCAGTTCTTC	CASRGGALENEQFF
TRBV6-5	-	TRBJ2-1	TRBD1	TGTGCCAGCAGCAGACAGGGGCCTGACAATGAGCAGTTCTTC	CASSRQGPDNEQFF
TRBV3-1/TRBV3-2	-	TRBJ2-1	TRBD2	TGTGCCAGCAGCCCTTTAGCGGGGGCCAGGGATGAGCAGTTCTTC	CASSPLAGARDEQFF
TRBV7-6	-	TRBJ1-1	TRBD1	TGTGCCAGCAGCCGCGACAGGGGTAACATGAACACTGAAGCTTTCTTT	CASSRDRGNMNTEAFF
TRBV19	-	TRBJ1-3	-	TGTGCCAGTAGTTCGACAGTTGACTCTGGAAACACCATATATTTT	CASSSTVDSGNTIYF
TRBV4-3	-	TRBJ1-1	-	TGCGCCAGCAGCCAAGATTTGGCCACCCGTTTAGCTTTCTTT	CASSQDLATRLAFF
TRBV4-1	-	TRBJ2-3	-	TGCGCCAGCAGCCAAGGTCTGGGGCGGCGGACAGATACGCAGTATTTT	CASSQGLGRRTDTQYF
TRBV3-1/TRBV3-2	-	TRBJ2-5	-	TGTGCCAGCAGCCAAAACCCGACAGGCCAAGAGACCCAGTACTTC	CASSQNPTGQETQYF
TRBV3-1/TRBV3-2	once	TRBJ2-4	TRBD1	TGTGCCAGCAGCCAAGGGACAGGGGAGGCCAAAAACATTCAGTACTTC	CASSQGTGEAKNIQYF
TRBV7-9	-	TRBJ2-5	TRBD1	TGTGCCAGCAGCTCCCTGGACAGGCGGGAGACCCAGTACTTC	CASSSLDRRETQYF
TRBV30	-	TRBJ2-7	-	TGTGCCTGGAGCGGGAGAACGAAGTACGAGCAGTACTTC	CAWSGRTKYEQYF
TRBV5-4	-	TRBJ2-3	-	TGTGCCAGCAGCCGGGACTCCACAGATACGCAGTATTTT	CASSRDSTDTQYF
TRBV25-1	-	TRBJ2-1	TRBD2	TGTGCCAGCAGTGAATATGGGGTGACTAGCAGCCATGAGCAGTTCTTC	CASSEYGVTSSHEQFF
TRBV18	once	TRBJ1-1	TRBD1	TGTGCCAGCTCACCGGGACAGGGCCTGGGGTTTCACACTGAAGCTTTCTTT	CASSPGQGLGFHTEAFF
TRBV19	few	TRBJ1-1	-	TGTGCCAGTAGTACACAGGGTATGAACACTGAAGCTTTCTTT	CASSTQGMNTEAFF
TRBV5-8	-	TRBJ2-3	-	TGTGCCAGCAGCTCTCGACTAGACCCAGATACGCAGTATTTT	CASSSRLDPDTQYF
TRBV11-3	-	TRBJ2-1	-	TGTGCCAGCAGCTTATTTGGAGGCCGGGGTGAGCAGTTCTTC	CASSLFGGRGEQFF
TRBV20-1	-	TRBJ2-7	-	TGCAGTGCTGGTGGGGCGATGCAGTACTTC	CSAGGAMQYF
TRBV6-5	-	TRBJ1-1	-	TGTGCCAGCAGGTTTACAGGGAACACTGAAGCTTTCTTT	CASRFTGNTEAFF
TRBV6-1	-	TRBJ2-1	TRBD2	TGTGCCAGCAGTGCGACTAAATTCGGGACTAGCCACAATGAGCAGTTCTTC	CASSATKFGTSHNEQFF
TRBV5-5	once	TRBJ2-3	-	TGTGCCAGCAGCAAAACCCCCGGAGGGCCCACAGATACGCAGTATTTT	CASSKTPGGPTDTQYF
TRBV19	-	TRBJ2-7	-	TGTGCCAGTAGTATGGGCAACTCCTACGAGCAGTACTTC	CASSMGNSYEQYF